The sequence of this T cell receptor (beta chain) was determined in a study of long-term antiretroviral therapy in people with HIV. In regard to this clone: Antigen specificity is unknown.

Researchers ran immunoSEQ v3.0 at survey level. TCRdb's copy holds only in-frame clones and misses some; the assay was immunoSEQ multiplex PCR. The table shows 20,000 to 30,000 clones, with 65% to 90% occurring only once. This CDR3 comprises 14 residues. Germline V gene lookup returns CDR1 SGHRS and CDR2 YFSETQ. Trimming took 4 bases from V and 4 from J, leaving 14 bases between them. Overall study results and limits: An increase in diversity followed ART, yet levels stayed below transplant donor controls. Comparison with controls showed narrower CDR3 length ranges in HIV repertoires. Dating from the mid-2000s to the late 2010s, the blood was possibly obtained under older ART regimens.

The gene calls are TRBV5-1 and TRBJ1-1, with a possible D match to TRBD1 (5 bases). The TCR sequence derives from a young woman with HIV. The source was unsorted PBMCs, collected at the start of antiretroviral therapy, before treatment. Here the CDR3 reads CASSRRGVSTEAFF. CDR3 bases: TGCGCCAGCAGCCGTCGAGGGGTGAGCACTGAAGCTTTCTTT.